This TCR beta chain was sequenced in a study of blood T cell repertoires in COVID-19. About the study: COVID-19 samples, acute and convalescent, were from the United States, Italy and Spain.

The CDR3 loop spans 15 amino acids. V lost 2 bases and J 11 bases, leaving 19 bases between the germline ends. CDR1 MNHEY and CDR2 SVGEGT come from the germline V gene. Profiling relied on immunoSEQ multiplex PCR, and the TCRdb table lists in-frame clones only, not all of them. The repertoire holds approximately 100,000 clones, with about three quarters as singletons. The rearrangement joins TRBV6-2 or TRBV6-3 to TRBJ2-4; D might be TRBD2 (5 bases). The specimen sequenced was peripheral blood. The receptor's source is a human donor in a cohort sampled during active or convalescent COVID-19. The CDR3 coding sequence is TGTGCCAGCAGTTACAGGTGGGCTAGCCCCCAACTTCAGTACTTC. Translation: CASSYRWASPQLQYF.